This TCR beta chain appears in the sequencing data of a study of immune evolution from preneoplasia to lung adenocarcinoma. Germline lookup yields CDR1 LNHDA and CDR2 SQIVND (reference sequence). The CDR3 spans 14 residues. V shed 4 bases, J shed 7 bases, and the junction held 7 bases outside the gene matches. This clone was seen just once. Produced via immunoSEQ multiplex PCR; TCRdb's table is partial and in-frame only. The table records 8,000 to 10,000 clones, 79% of them present only once. The sequence came from a person aged 80 or over with lung adenocarcinoma. The sequenced sample consisted of FFPE lung adenocarcinoma in situ tissue. The chain combines TRBV19 with TRBJ1-1; 9 nucleotides line up with TRBD1. The CDR3 DNA reads as TGTGCCAGTAGTACACAGGGGGCGCTAAATGAAGCTTTCTTT. Translating gives CASSTQGALNEAFF.